Listed here are 25 T cell receptor beta chains from one sample, sequenced in a study of shared clonotypes between healthy human individuals. Method: immunoSEQ multiplex PCR; TCRdb's copy keeps in-frame clones and lacks some. This sample has approximately 2,000,000 clones, with 85% to 95% found just once. The specimen was naive CD4+ T cells from PBMCs. The subset is: CD45RA+ positively selected. The receptors stem from a man aged 18 to 35 in good health. Some clones in this sample may be carry-over from other donors' samples.

This clone was recorded only once. The chain is built from TRBV5-1 and TRBJ2-1; the D is unclear. V was pared by 1 base and J by 5 bases, with 13 bases between. Germline assignment: CDR1 SGHRS and CDR2 YFSETQ. CDR3 size: 15 residues. CDR3 loop: CASSLWAGANNEQFF. The DNA for the CDR3 is TGCGCCAGCAGCTTGTGGGCAGGAGCAAACAATGAGCAGTTCTTC.

The chain has TRBV11-2 and TRBJ1-5; D gene uncertain. The ends were cut back, 5 bases at V and 4 bases at J, with 12 bases in the middle. Germline V gene lookup returns CDR1 SGHAT and CDR2 FQNNGV. The CDR3 is 14 amino acids. In DNA form, the CDR3 reads TGTGCCAGCAGCCTTAGAGGCGGTAATCAGCCCCAGCATTTT. Its protein is CASSLRGGNQPQHF.

The genes are TRBV23-1 and TRBJ2-1; the D is unclear. TRBV23-1 is reported as an ORF; its role is uncertain. CDR3 length: 16 amino acids. V lost 3 bases, J lost 3 bases, and 15 bases lay in between. The CDR3 reads CASSHCQPTYYNEQFF. CDR3 DNA: TGCGCCAGCAGTCATTGTCAGCCAACCTACTACAATGAGCAGTTCTTC.

This chain joins TRBV11-2 and TRBJ2-3, with D uncertain. The CDR3 is made up of 17 amino acids. V dropped 5 bases and J dropped 0 bases, with 18 bases sitting between them. Germline V lookup: CDR1 SGHAT, CDR2 FQNNGV. In DNA, the CDR3 is TGTGCCAGCAGCCGCGGTGTGGCCCCGGCAAGCACAGATACGCAGTATTTT. Translating gives CASSRGVAPASTDTQYF.

The rearrangement uses TRBV5-1 and TRBJ1-2, with D unresolved. Germline values: CDR1 SGHRS, CDR2 YFSETQ. This CDR3 comprises 12 residues. V dropped 6 bases and J dropped 8 bases, with 14 bases sitting between them. The CDR3 is CASTFDGEGYTF. The DNA for the CDR3 is TGCGCCAGCACTTTCGACGGGGAGGGCTACACCTTC.

In nucleotides, the CDR3 is TGTGCCAGCAGTGGAAGACAGTACACCGGGGAGCTGTTTTTT. Its translation is CASSGRQYTGELFF. The J gene is TRBJ2-2, the V gene TRBV2; weak D call: TRBD1 (5 bases). V was shortened by 4 bases and J by 3 bases, with 9 bases between the two germline ends. Germline values: CDR1 SNHLY, CDR2 FYNNEI. The CDR3 consists of 14 residues.

This chain uses TRBV5-4 with TRBJ2-6, with D unclear. This CDR3 has 18 residues. CDR1 and CDR2 (germline): SGHNT, YYREEE (reference sequence). V shed 4 bases and J shed 0 bases, with 17 bases lying between them. The CDR3 here is CASSLGPPGLSGANVLTF. CDR3 DNA sequence: TGTGCCAGCAGCCTTGGACCGCCGGGTCTCTCTGGGGCCAACGTCCTGACTTTC.

As DNA, the CDR3 is TGTGCCAGCTCACCAACACAGGGTGATGTCACTGAAGCTTTCTTT. Residues: CASSPTQGDVTEAFF. The chain carries TRBV18 and TRBJ1-1; tentative D call: TRBD1 (6 bases). The CDR3 runs 15 residues. V lost 2 bases and J 4 bases, leaving 14 bases between the germline ends. Germline assignment: CDR1 KGHSH and CDR2 LQKENI.

Concerning this clone: In the same sample, other DNA sequences code for this CDR3. The CDR3 DNA follows: TGTGCCAGCAGGAGACAGGGAGTTGGGGAGCAGTACTTC. It yields the protein CASRRQGVGEQYF. V usage is TRBV28 and J usage is TRBJ2-7; 7 nucleotides match TRBD1. This CDR3 region has 13 residues. The V and J ends lost 6 bases and 7 bases, in that order; junction bases with no gene match: 9. The V gene's germline CDR1 is MDHEN and CDR2 SYDVKM.

J is TRBJ2-6 and V is TRBV28; D is perhaps TRBD1 (5 bases). The CDR3 contains 15 residues. Germline V gene sequence: CDR1 MDHEN, CDR2 SYDVKM. The germline V and J ends were trimmed by 7 bases and 2 bases, with 12 bases remaining between them. The CDR3 DNA follows: TGTGCCAGCAATTCCAGGGTTGCTGGGGCCAACGTCCTGACTTTC. Translating gives CASNSRVAGANVLTF.

The chain couples TRBV5-1 to TRBJ2-1, with 9 positions matching TRBD2. After removal of 6 bases from V and 3 bases from J, the junction contained 4 bases not matched to a gene. Per the germline V gene, CDR1 is SGHRS and CDR2 is YFSETQ. The CDR3 runs to 14 residues. The CDR3, as DNA: TGCGCCAGCAAGTCGACTAGCGGCTACAATGAGCAGTTCTTC. It is translated as CASKSTSGYNEQFF.

This clone was picked up a small number of times. The chain couples TRBV5-1 to TRBJ1-3; D gene uncertain. The V gene lost 0 bases and the J gene lost 4 bases, with 8 bases spanning the gap. The CDR3 is 14 residues long. Germline CDR1 is SGHRS and CDR2 is YFSETQ. This CDR3 reads CASSLGPEGNTIYF. The CDR3 DNA reads TGCGCCAGCAGCTTGGGTCCAGAGGGAAACACCATATATTTT.

The gene calls are TRBV15 and TRBJ2-3; D call uncertain. This CDR3 contains 16 residues. The V end lost 1 base, the J end lost 2 bases, and 13 bases lay between the germline ends. Germline V gives CDR1 LNHNV, CDR2 YYDKDF (reference sequence). The CDR3 here is CATSRGSSAPTDTQYF. The CDR3 nucleotides read TGTGCCACCAGCAGAGGGTCGTCCGCTCCCACAGATACGCAGTATTTT. The variable domain in full, with the rest retrieved from reference TRBV15 and TRBJ2-3, is DAMVIQNPRYQVTQFGKPVTLSCSQTLNHNVMYWYQQKSSQAPKLLFHYYDKDFNNEADTPDNFQSRRPNTSFCFLDIRSPGLGDTAMYLCATSRGSSAPTDTQYFGPGTRLTVL.

The rearrangement joins TRBV6-5 to TRBJ1-4; 8 bases line up with TRBD1. The CDR3 extends over 14 amino acids. J gave up 9 bases and V 5 bases, and 8 bases lay outside the gene matches. Germline CDR1 is MNHEY and CDR2 is SVGAGI. CDR3 sequence reads: CASSPRTGNKKLFF. The CDR3, as DNA: TGTGCCAGCAGTCCTCGGACAGGGAATAAAAAACTGTTTTTT.

The chain employs TRBV28 and TRBJ2-7; the D is unclear. The CDR3 runs to 14 residues. Germline-derived CDR1 and CDR2 are MDHEN and SYDVKM. Trimming cost V 5 bases and J 3 bases, with 14 bases left between them. CDR3 bases: TGTGCCAGCAGTCTCTTGGACGGAGACTACGAGCAGTACTTC. Residues: CASSLLDGDYEQYF. The full variable domain, with the rest looked up from reference TRBV28 and TRBJ2-7, is DVKVTQSSRYLVKRTGEKVFLECVQDMDHENMFWYRQDPGLGLRLIYFSYDVKMKEKGDIPEGYSVSREKKERFSLILESASTNQTSMYLCASSLLDGDYEQYFGPGTRLTVT.

The V and J genes are TRBV9 and TRBJ2-1; D is unresolved. Germline CDR1 SGDLS, CDR2 YYNGEE. V was trimmed by 1 base and J by 9 bases, leaving 8 bases between them. CDR3 length equals 12 residues. CDR3 residues: CASSVPFGEQFF. The DNA of the CDR3 is TGTGCCAGCAGCGTACCCTTTGGTGAGCAGTTCTTC.

V is TRBV19 and J is TRBJ1-5; possible D gene TRBD1, 6 bases. This CDR3 is 17 amino acids long. CDR1 is LNHDA, CDR2 SQIVND, per germline (reference sequence). V dropped 5 bases and J dropped 0 bases, with 17 bases sitting between them. The CDR3, as DNA: TGTGCCAGTAGTGGCCGGAGGACAGAAGATAGCAATCAGCCCCAGCATTTT. Protein product: CASSGRRTEDSNQPQHF.

The J gene is TRBJ2-7, the V gene TRBV10-3, with D perhaps matching TRBD2 (6 bases). Trimming shortened V by 0 bases and J by 5 bases, and 17 bases separated the two germline ends. Germline V CDR1 and CDR2: ENHRY, SYGVKD. The length of the CDR3 is 16 residues. The CDR3 nucleotides are TGTGCCATCAGTGAGTCGAGGGCAGGGTCGGGAGACGAGCAGTACTTC. It translates to CAISESRAGSGDEQYF.

The chain employs TRBV5-8 and TRBJ2-5; TRBD2 agrees at 8 bases. V lost 5 bases to trimming and J lost 2 bases; unmatched junction nucleotides: 11. The CDR3 has 16 amino acids. The germline CDR1 and CDR2 sequences are SGHTS and YDEGEE. The CDR3: CASSRGVAGIQETQYF. CDR3 DNA sequence: TGTGCCAGCAGTCGGGGGGTAGCGGGAATACAAGAGACCCAGTACTTC. The entire variable domain, with the rest obtained from reference TRBV5-8 and TRBJ2-5, is as follows: EAGVTQSPTHLIKTRGQQATLRCSPISGHTSVYWYQQALGLGLQFLLWYDEGEERNRGNFPPRFSGRQFPNYSSELNVNALELEDSALYLCASSRGVAGIQETQYFGPGTRLLVL.

The CDR3 loop is CASSQTPPTGAPYEQYF. CDR3 DNA: TGCGCCAGCAGCCAAACCCCCCCGACAGGTGCCCCCTACGAGCAGTACTTC. This chain uses TRBV4-1 with TRBJ2-7; tentative D call: TRBD1 (6 bases). Germline V CDR1 and CDR2: MGHRA, YSYEKL. This CDR3 comprises 17 residues. With 2 bases removed from V and 2 bases from J, the gap between germline ends came to 19 bases.

The chain couples TRBV14 to TRBJ2-1, with D unclear. Germline CDR1 SGHDN, CDR2 FVKESK. The CDR3 runs to 11 residues. Trimming removed 6 bases from V and 7 bases from J, with 7 bases in between. CDR3 residues: CASRSSNEQFF. The CDR3 coding sequence is TGTGCCAGCAGGAGCAGTAATGAGCAGTTCTTC.

This clone was counted a few times. The J gene is TRBJ1-4, the V gene TRBV4-1; maybe TRBD1 (6 bases). Trimming pared 1 base from V and 1 base from J, leaving 7 bases between. Germline CDR1 and CDR2: MGHRA and YSYEKL. The CDR3 sequence is 15 residues long. The CDR3 sequence: CASSQAQGTNEKLFF. The DNA of the CDR3 is TGCGCCAGCAGCCAAGCACAGGGAACTAATGAAAAACTGTTTTTT.

The V call is TRBV28, the J call TRBJ2-5; D gene unclear. The germline V and J ends were trimmed by 7 bases and 0 bases, with 9 bases remaining between them. The CDR3 sequence is 13 residues long. Germline-derived CDR1 and CDR2 are MDHEN and SYDVKM. In DNA form, the CDR3 reads TGTGCCAGCACCCTTAAGTACCAAGAGACCCAGTACTTC. This codes for CASTLKYQETQYF.

J is TRBJ2-2 and V is TRBV11-3; 7 nucleotides line up with TRBD1. Germline V lookup: CDR1 SGHNT, CDR2 YENEEA. The junction had 5 bases not matched to a gene; V was cut back by 4 bases and J by 3 bases. The CDR3 sequence is 15 residues long. The CDR3 region has the DNA TGTGCCAGCAGCTCCCGACAGGGTTACACCGGGGAGCTGTTTTTT. Amino acids: CASSSRQGYTGELFF.

For this clone: Different DNA sequences within this sample yield the same CDR3. V usage is TRBV5-1 and J usage is TRBJ1-1, with 7 bases matching TRBD1. V trimming: 1 base; J trimming: 4 bases; junction bases outside the gene matches: 1. Germline loops: CDR1 SGHRS, CDR2 YFSETQ. The CDR3 sequence is 13 residues long. The CDR3 is CASSLQGGTEAFF. The CDR3, as DNA: TGCGCCAGCAGCTTGCAGGGGGGCACTGAAGCTTTCTTT.